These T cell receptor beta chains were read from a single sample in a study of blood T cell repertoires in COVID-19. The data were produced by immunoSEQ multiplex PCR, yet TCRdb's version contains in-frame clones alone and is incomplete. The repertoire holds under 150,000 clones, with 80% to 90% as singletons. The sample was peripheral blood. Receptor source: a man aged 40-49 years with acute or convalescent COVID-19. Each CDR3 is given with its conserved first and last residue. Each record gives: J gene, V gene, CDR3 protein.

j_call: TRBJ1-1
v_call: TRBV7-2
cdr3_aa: CASSFWTGFRTEAFF

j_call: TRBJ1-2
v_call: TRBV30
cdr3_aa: CAWSDEGDGYTF

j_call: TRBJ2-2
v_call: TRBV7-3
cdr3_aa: CASSPMGGTNTGELFF

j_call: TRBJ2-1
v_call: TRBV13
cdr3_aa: CASSQLAGANNEQFF

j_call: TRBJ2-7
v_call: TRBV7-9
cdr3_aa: CASSQIGQGKDEQYF

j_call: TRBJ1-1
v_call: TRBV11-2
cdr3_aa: CASSLLRGIAPEAFF

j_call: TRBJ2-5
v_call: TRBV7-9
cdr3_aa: CASSLRSIGETQYF

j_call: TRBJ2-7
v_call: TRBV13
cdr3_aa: CASSRDMLGQYF

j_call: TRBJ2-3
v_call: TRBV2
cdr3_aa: CASSARGLAGGTDTQYF

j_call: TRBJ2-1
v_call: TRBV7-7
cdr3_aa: CASSLGRGTGSGEQFF

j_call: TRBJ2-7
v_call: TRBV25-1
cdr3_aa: CASSEPGQGTYEQYF

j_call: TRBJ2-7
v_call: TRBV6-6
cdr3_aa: CASSPGTGGGYEQYF

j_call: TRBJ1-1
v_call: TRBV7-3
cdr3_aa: CASSFAQNTEAFF

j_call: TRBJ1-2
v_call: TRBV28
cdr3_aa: CATKPPGQGPYGYTF

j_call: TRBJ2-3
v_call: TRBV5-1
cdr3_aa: CASSSQGARTDTQYF

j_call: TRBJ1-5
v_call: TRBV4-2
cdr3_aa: CASSQEASGAKNQPQHF

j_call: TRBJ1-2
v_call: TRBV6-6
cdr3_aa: CASMERQIITNYGYTF

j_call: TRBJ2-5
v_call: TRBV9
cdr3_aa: CASSVGGQETQYF

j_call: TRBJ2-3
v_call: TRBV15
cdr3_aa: CATSTGLAGGRDTQYF

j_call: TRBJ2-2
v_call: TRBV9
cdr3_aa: CASTIGALAGTGELFF

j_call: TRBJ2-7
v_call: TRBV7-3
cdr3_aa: CASSSDSSYEQYF

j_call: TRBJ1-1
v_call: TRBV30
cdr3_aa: CASQRTEAFF

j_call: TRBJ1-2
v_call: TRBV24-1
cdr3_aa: CATSDNRGNYGYTF

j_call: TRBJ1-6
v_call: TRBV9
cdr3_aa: CASSVPQGHHAF

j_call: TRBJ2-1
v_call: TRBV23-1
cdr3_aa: CASPRHGSYNEQFF

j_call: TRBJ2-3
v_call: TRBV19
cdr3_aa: CASSMGGYTDTQYF

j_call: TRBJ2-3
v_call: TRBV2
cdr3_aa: CASSEALGSTDTQYF

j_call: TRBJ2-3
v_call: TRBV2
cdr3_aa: CASSEYRVTDTQYF

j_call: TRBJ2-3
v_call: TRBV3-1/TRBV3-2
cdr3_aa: CASSPSGGRTDTQYF

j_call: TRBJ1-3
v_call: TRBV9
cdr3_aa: CASTTGYGSGNTIYF

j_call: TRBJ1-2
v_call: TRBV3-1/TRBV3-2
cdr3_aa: CASSQGGRLGGYTF

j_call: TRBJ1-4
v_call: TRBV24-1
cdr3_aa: CATSPGGLRATNEKLFF

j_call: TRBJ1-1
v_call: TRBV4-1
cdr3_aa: CASSHTTGGAGTEAFF